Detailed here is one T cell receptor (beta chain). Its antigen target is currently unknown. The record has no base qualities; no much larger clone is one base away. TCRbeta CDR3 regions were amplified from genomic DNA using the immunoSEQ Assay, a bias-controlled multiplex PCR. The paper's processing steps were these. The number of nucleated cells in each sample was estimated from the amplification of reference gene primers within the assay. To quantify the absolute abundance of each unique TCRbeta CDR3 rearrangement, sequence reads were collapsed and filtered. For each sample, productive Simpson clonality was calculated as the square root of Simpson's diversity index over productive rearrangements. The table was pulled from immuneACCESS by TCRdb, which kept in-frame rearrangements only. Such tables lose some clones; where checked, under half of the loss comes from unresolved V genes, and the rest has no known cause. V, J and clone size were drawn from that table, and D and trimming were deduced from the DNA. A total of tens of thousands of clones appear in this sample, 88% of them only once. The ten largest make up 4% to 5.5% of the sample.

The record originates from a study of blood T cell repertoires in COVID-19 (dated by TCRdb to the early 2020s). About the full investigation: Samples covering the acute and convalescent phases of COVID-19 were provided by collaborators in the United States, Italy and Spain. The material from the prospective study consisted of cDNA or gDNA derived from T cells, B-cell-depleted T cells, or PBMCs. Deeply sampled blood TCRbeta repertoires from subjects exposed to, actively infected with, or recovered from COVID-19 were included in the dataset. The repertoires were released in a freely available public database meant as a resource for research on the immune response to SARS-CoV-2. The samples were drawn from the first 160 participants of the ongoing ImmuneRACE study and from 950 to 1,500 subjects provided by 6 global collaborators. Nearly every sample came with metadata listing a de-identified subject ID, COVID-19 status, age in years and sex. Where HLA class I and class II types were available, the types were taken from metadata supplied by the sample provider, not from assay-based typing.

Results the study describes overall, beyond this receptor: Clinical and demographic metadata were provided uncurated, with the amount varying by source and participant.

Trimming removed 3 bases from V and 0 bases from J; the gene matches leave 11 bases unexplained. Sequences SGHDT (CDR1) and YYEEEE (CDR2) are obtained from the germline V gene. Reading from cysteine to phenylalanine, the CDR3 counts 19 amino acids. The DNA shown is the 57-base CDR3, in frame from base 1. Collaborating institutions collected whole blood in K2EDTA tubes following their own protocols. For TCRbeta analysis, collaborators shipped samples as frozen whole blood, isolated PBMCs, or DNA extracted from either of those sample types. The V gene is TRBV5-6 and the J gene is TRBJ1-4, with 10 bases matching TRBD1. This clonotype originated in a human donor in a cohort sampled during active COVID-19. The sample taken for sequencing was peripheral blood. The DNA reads TGTGCCAGCAGCTCTTTAGAGGACAGGGGGGAGACAACTAATGAAAAACTGTTTTTT. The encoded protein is CASSSLEDRGETTNEKLFF. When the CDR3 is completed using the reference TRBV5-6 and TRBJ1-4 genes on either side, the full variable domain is DAGVTQSPTHLIKTRGQQVTLRCSPKSGHDTVSWYQQALGQGPQFIFQYYEEEERQRGNFPDRFSGHQFPNYSSELNVNALLLGDSALYLCASSSLEDRGETTNEKLFFGSGTQLSVL.